This T cell receptor (beta chain) was observed in a study of T cell responses to AZD1222 COVID-19 vaccine. General study results and limits: Most donors were white British, females outnumbered males, and clonal diversity was possibly underestimated. The peak T cell response came first, and repertoires were sampled only after it. Mapped onto spike, vaccine-associated CD4 TCRs spanned it and were dominant at 160-218 and 743-854. The breadth and depth of Spike-specific TCRs increased once two AZD1222 doses had been given.

Remarks on this clone: Its antigen remains unidentified.

The data were produced by immunoSEQ multiplex PCR, yet TCRdb's version contains in-frame clones alone and is incomplete. This table has about 160,000 clones, roughly nine tenths appearing once. V was pared by 5 bases and J by 4 bases, with 14 bases between. Germline lookup yields CDR1 SEHNR and CDR2 FQNEAQ (reference sequence). CDR3 length equals 14 residues. The gene calls are TRBV7-9 and TRBJ1-2; D gene uncertain. This TCR came from an adult in good health. The specimen comprised peripheral blood, sampled on day 0 of AZD1222 vaccination. The DNA for the CDR3 is TGTGCCAGCAGCCGAAGTGACGGCCTCTATGGCTACACCTTC. It yields the protein CASSRSDGLYGYTF. The full variable domain, in which reference TRBV7-9 and TRBJ1-2 provide the parts outside the CDR3, is DTGVSQNPRHKITKRGQNVTFRCDPISEHNRLYWYRQTLGQGPEFLTYFQNEAQLEKSRLLSDRFSAERPKGSFSTLEIQRTEQGDSAMYLCASSRSDGLYGYTFGSGTRLTVV.